The 4 T cell receptor beta chains given below trace back to one sample, sequenced in a study of blood T cell repertoires in COVID-19 (TCRdb year 2020). Receptor libraries were prepared by the immunoSEQ multiplex PCR assay. TCRdb mirrors the immuneACCESS table, restricted to in-frame sequences. Some clones are absent from its copies; in checked studies, under half trace to an unresolved V gene, and the reason for the others is unknown. The sample profile shows about 240,000 clones; 80% to 90% of them were found once. The leading ten clones occupy about 4% of the sample. The sample taken for sequencing was PBMCs or T cells enriched from blood (not recorded which). The receptors originated from a woman aged 25 to 39 who had recovered from COVID-19.

V is TRBV3-1 (or the pseudogene TRBV3-2) and J is TRBJ1-2, with D tentatively TRBD1 (6 bases). The CDR3 totals 16 residues. V was pared by 0 bases and J by 7 bases, with 18 bases between. Germline assignment: CDR1 LGHDT and CDR2 YNNKEL (reference sequence). The CDR3 sequence: CASSQEWAARGCGYTF. As DNA, the CDR3 is TGTGCCAGCAGCCAAGAGTGGGCTGCCAGGGGCTGTGGCTACACCTTC.

V usage is TRBV10-1 and J usage is TRBJ1-4, with D perhaps TRBD1 (6 bases). The germline V gene encodes CDR1 WNHNN and CDR2 SYGVQD (reference sequence). The CDR3 consists of 19 residues. The V gene lost 7 bases and the J gene lost 0 bases, with 24 bases spanning the gap. The CDR3 DNA follows: TGCGCCAGCAAAGTGGGGTCAGGGGTACTTACCACAACTAATGAAAAACTGTTTTTT. Protein: CASKVGSGVLTTTNEKLFF.

This clone was detected only once. CDR3 coding DNA: TGTGCCAGCAGCGGGTTAAGGGGGTACCGGAGCTCCTACAATGAGCAGTTCTTC. Residues: CASSGLRGYRSSYNEQFF. J is TRBJ2-1 and V is TRBV5-6, with TRBD1 as a possible D gene (6 bases). V was clipped by 4 bases and J by 0 bases, with 20 bases between them. The CDR3 sequence is 18 residues long. The germline CDR1 and CDR2 sequences are SGHDT and YYEEEE.

The chain has TRBV5-1 and TRBJ1-1; D uncertain. In germline, CDR1 is SGHRS, CDR2 YFSETQ. This CDR3 is built from 14 residues. V lost 0 bases and J lost 2, with 8 bases in between. The CDR3 DNA sequence: TGCGCCAGCAGCTTGGATCAGGCTAACACTGAAGCTTTCTTT. This gives the protein CASSLDQANTEAFF. Combining the CDR3 with reference TRBV5-1 and TRBJ1-1 gives the whole variable domain KAGVTQTPRYLIKTRGQQVTLSCSPISGHRSVSWYQQTPGQGLQFLFEYFSETQRNKGNFPGRFSGRQFSNSRSEMNVSTLELGDSALYLCASSLDQANTEAFFGQGTRLTVV.